The present T cell receptor beta chain was sequenced within a study of blood T cell repertoires in COVID-19. Background on the study: T cells, B-cell-depleted T cells, or PBMCs supplied cDNA or gDNA.

CDR1 is LNHNV and CDR2 is YYDKDF in the germline V gene (reference sequence). Trimming cost V 1 base and J 4 bases, with 13 bases left between them. This CDR3 is built from 15 residues. TCRdb keeps only in-frame clones here, not all; method: immunoSEQ multiplex PCR. Found here are more than 80,000 clones, more than 75% of them singletons; the top ten hold 15% to 20%. The chain carries TRBV15 and TRBJ1-2; no definite D call. The source is a woman older than 75 with active or convalescent COVID-19. The sequencing sample was made of peripheral blood. CDR3 nucleotide sequence: TGTGCCACCAGCAGAGCTGGGGAGGGCAGCTATGGCTACACCTTC. It encodes CATSRAGEGSYGYTF.